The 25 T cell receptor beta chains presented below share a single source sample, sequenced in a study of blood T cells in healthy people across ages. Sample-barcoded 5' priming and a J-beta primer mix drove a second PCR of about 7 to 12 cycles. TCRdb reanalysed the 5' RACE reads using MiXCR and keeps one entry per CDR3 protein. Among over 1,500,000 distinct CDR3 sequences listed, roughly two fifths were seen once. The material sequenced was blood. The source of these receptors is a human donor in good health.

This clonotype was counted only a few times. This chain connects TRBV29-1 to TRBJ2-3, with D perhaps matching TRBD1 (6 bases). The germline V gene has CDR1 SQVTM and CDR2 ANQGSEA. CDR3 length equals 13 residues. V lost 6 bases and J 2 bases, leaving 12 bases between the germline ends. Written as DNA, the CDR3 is TGCAGCGTCCTACAGGGAAACACAGATACGCAGTATTTT. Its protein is CSVLQGNTDTQYF.

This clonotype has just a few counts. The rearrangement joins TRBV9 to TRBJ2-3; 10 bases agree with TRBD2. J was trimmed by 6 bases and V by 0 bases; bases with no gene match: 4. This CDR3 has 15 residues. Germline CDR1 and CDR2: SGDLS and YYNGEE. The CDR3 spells CASSVVNSGGDTQYF. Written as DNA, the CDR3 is TGTGCCAGCAGCGTAGTGAATAGCGGGGGGGATACGCAGTATTTT.

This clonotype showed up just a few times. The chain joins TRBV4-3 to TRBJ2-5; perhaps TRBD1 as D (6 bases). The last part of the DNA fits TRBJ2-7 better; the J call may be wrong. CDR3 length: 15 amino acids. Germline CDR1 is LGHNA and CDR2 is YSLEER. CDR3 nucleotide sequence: TGCGCCAGCAGCCACACCGACAGGCTCCCCTACGAGCAGTACTTC. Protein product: CASSHTDRLPYEQYF.

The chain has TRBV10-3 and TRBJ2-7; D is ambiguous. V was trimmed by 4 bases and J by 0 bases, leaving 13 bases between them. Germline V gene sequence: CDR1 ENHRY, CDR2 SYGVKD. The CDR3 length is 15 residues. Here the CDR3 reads CAISVTVASSYEQYF. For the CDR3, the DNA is TGTGCCATCAGTGTCACTGTCGCGAGCTCCTACGAGCAGTACTTC.

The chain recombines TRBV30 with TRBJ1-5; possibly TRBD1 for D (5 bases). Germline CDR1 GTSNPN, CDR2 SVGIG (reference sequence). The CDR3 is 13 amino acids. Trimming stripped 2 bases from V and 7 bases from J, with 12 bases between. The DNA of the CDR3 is TGTGCCTGGAGTAAACAGGTCAACCAGCCCCAGCATTTT. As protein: CAWSKQVNQPQHF. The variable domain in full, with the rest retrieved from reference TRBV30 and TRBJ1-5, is SQTIHQWPATLVQPVGSPLSLECTVEGTSNPNLYWYRQAAGRGLQLLFYSVGIGQISSEVPQNLSASRPQDRQFILSSKKLLLSDSGFYLCAWSKQVNQPQHFGDGTRLSIL.

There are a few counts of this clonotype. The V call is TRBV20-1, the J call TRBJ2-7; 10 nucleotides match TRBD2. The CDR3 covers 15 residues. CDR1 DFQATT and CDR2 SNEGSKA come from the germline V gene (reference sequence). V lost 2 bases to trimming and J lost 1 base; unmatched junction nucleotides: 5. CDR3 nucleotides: TGCAGTGCTAGACTAATAGCGGGGGGATCCTACGAGCAGTACTTC. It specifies CSARLIAGGSYEQYF.

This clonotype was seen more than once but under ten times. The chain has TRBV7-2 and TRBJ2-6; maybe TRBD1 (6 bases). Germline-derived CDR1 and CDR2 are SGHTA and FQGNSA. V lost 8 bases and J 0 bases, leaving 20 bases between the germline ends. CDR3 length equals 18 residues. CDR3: CASWGHRWVDSGANVLTF. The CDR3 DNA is TGTGCCAGCTGGGGACACCGGTGGGTGGACTCTGGGGCCAACGTCCTGACTTTC.

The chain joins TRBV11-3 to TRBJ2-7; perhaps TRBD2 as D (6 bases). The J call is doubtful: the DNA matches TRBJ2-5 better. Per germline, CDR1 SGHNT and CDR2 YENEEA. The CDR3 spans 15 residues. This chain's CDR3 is CASSSRQWEVETQYF. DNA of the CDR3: TGTGCCAGCAGCTCGCGACAGTGGGAGGTAGAGACCCAGTACTTC.

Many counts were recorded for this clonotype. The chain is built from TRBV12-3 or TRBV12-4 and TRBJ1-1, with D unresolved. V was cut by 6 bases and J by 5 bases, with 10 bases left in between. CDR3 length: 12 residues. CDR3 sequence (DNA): TGTGCCAGCAGCTCACAGAGTACTGAAGCTTTCTTT. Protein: CASSSQSTEAFF.

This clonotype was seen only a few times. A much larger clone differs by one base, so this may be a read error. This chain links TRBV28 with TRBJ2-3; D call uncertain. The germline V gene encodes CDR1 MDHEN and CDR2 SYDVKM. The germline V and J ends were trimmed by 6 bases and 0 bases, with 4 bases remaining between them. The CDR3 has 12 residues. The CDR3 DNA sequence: TGTGCCAGCAGGGCTAGCACAGATACGCAGTATTTT. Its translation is CASRASTDTQYF.

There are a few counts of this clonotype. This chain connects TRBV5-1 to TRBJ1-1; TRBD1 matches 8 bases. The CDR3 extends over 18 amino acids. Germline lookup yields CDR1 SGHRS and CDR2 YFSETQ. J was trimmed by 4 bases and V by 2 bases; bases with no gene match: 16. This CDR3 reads CASSFGSGRGLIGTEAFF. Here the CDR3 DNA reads TGCGCCAGCAGCTTCGGGTCTGGCAGGGGGCTCATCGGCACTGAAGCTTTCTTT. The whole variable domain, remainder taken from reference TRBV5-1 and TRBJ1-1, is KAGVTQTPRYLIKTRGQQVTLSCSPISGHRSVSWYQQTPGQGLQFLFEYFSETQRNKGNFPGRFSGRQFSNSRSEMNVSTLELGDSALYLCASSFGSGRGLIGTEAFFGQGTRLTVV.

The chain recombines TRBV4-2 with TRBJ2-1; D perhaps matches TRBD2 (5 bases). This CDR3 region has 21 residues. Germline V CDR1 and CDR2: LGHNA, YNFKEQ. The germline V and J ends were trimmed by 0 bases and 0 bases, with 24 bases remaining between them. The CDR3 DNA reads TGTGCCAGCAGCCAAGATCTGGGGAGCCCCTTCCCACTGTGCTCCTACAATGAGCAGTTCTTC. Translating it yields CASSQDLGSPFPLCSYNEQFF.

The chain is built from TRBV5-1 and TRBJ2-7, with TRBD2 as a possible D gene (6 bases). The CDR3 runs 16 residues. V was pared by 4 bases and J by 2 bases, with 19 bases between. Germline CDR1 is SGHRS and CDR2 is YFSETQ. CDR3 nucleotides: TGCGCCAGCAGCCCTGGAGGGTTAGAATCTACCTACGAGCAGTACTTC. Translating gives CASSPGGLESTYEQYF.

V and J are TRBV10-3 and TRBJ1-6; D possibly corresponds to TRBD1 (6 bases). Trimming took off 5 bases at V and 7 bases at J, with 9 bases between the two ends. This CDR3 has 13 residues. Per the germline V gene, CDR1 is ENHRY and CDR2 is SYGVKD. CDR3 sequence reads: CAISRTENSPLHF. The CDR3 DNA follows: TGTGCCATCAGTCGGACAGAGAATTCACCCCTCCACTTT.

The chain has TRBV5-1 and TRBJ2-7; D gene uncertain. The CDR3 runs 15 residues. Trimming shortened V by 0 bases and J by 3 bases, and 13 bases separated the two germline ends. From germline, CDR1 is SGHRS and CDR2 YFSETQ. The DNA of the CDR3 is TGCGCCAGCAGCTTGGAGACCCTACCCCTCTACGAGCAGTACTTC. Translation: CASSLETLPLYEQYF.

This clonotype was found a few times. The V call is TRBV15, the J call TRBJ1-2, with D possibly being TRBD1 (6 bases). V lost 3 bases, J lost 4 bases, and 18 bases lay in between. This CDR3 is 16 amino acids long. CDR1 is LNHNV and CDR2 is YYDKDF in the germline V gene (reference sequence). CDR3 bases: TGTGCCACCAGCAGGGAGCTAGGGGGGACGAGCTATGGCTACACCTTC. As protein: CATSRELGGTSYGYTF.

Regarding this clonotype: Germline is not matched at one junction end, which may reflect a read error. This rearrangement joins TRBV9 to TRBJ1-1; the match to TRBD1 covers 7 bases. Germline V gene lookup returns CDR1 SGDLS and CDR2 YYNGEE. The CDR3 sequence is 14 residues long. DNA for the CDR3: TGTGTCAGCAGCGGGACAGTAGGGAACACTGAAGCTTTCTTT. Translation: CVSSGTVGNTEAFF.

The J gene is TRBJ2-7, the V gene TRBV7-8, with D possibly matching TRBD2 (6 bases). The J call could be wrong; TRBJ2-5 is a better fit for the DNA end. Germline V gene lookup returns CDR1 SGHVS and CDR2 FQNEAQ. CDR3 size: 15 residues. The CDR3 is CASSLVWGDQETQYF. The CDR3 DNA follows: TGTGCCAGCAGCTTAGTGTGGGGGGACCAAGAGACCCAGTACTTC.

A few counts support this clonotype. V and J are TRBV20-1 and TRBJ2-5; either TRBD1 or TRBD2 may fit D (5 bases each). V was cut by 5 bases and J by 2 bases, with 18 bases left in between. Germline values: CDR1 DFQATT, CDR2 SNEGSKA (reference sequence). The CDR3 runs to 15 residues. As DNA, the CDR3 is TGCAGTGCTTGGGACCCTAAGACGTTACAAGAGACCCAGTACTTC. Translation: CSAWDPKTLQETQYF.

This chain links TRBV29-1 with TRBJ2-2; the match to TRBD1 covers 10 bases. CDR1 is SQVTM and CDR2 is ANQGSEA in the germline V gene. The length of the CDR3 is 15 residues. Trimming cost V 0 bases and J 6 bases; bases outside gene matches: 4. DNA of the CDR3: TGCAGCGTTGAAGAGGGACAGGGGTTTCCCGGGGAGCTGTTTTTT. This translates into CSVEEGQGFPGELFF.

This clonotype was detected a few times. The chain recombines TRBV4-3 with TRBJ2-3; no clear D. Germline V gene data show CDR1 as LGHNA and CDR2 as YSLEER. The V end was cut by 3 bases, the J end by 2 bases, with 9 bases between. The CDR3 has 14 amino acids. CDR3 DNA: TGCGCCAGCAGCCAGATGACTTACACAGATACGCAGTATTTT. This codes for CASSQMTYTDTQYF.

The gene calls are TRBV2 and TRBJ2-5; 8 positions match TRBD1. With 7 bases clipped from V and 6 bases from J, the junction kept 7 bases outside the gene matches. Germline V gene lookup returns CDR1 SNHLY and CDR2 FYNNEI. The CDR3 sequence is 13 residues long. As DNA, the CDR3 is TGTGCCAGCACCCAGGGGGCGCGAAAGACCCAGTACTTC. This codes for CASTQGARKTQYF.

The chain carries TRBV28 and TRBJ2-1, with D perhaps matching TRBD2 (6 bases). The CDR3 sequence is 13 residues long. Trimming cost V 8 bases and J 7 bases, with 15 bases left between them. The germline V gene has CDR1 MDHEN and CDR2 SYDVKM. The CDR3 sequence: CASWLAHRNEQFF. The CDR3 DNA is TGTGCCAGCTGGCTAGCGCATCGGAATGAGCAGTTCTTC.

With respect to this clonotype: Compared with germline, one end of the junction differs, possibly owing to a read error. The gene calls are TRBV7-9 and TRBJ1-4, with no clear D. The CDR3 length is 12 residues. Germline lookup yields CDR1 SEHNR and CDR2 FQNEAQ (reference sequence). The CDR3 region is CAGSFTNEKLFF. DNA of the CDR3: TGTGCCGGCAGCTTTACTAATGAAAAACTGTTTTTT.

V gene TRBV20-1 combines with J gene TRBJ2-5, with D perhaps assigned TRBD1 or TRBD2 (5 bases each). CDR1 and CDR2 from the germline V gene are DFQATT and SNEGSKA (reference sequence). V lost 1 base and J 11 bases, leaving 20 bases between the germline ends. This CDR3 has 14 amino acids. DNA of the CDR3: TGCAGTGCTAGAGGCCGGGGCGGGCCGAGAGGGCAGTACTTC. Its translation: CSARGRGGPRGQYF.